The T cell receptor (beta chain) described here comes from a study of T cell clones after liver transplantation. As for the study in general: TCRbeta sequencing after a pre-transplant mixed lymphocyte reaction identified graft-donor-reactive clones, later tracked in post-transplant blood. Subjects received no induction therapy and standard immunosuppression until randomization at 12-24 months post-transplant.

Many counts were recorded for this clone. This table comes from immunoSEQ multiplex PCR, and its TCRdb copy is limited to in-frame clones, with some not included. The sample lists tens of thousands of clones, less than 85% seen once, with 2.8% in the top ten. In germline, CDR1 is MNHEY, CDR2 SMNVEV (reference sequence). Trimming cost V 4 bases and J 3 bases; bases outside gene matches: 8. This CDR3 is 15 amino acids long. The sample here was CD4+ T cells from blood, taken at the approximately 16-month timepoint. The gene calls are TRBV27 and TRBJ1-2; 7 bases fit TRBD1. The clonotype was recovered from a human patient who received a liver transplant. Some T cells could come from the graft donor. The CDR3 bases are TGTGCCAGCAGTTCGTTAGACAGGGTTGACTATGGCTACACCTTC. Residues: CASSSLDRVDYGYTF.